These 25 T cell receptor beta chains came from one sample sequenced in a study of blood T cell repertoires in COVID-19. The method was immunoSEQ multiplex PCR; TCRdb's version includes in-frame clones alone and lacks a portion of them. The sample has over 30,000 clones; around 77% are singletons. The source material was peripheral blood. Every receptor here comes from a human donor in a cohort sampled during active COVID-19.

The V call is TRBV6-5, the J call TRBJ1-1; TRBD1 agrees at 7 bases. Germline values: CDR1 MNHEY, CDR2 SVGAGI. V gave up 2 bases and J gave up 4 bases; unmatched junction bases: 7. The CDR3 sequence is 15 residues long. CDR3 sequence: CASSYDRAGGTEAFF. Written as DNA, the CDR3 is TGTGCCAGCAGTTACGATCGGGCAGGGGGCACTGAAGCTTTCTTT.

The V call is TRBV7-2, the J call TRBJ1-5, with D unresolved. CDR3 length: 14 residues. Germline V CDR1 and CDR2: SGHTA, FQGNSA. V shed 2 bases and J shed 3 bases, with 8 bases lying between them. The CDR3 is CASSLRQANQPQHF. The CDR3 DNA reads TGTGCCAGCAGCTTAAGGCAGGCCAATCAGCCCCAGCATTTT.

This clone was seen just once. The chain recombines TRBV29-1 with TRBJ2-5; D may be TRBD2 (5 bases). The length of the CDR3 is 13 residues. Deletions cut 0 bases from V and 5 bases from J, with 10 bases between. In germline, CDR1 is SQVTM, CDR2 ANQGSEA. CDR3 in amino acids: CSVEEIGGETQYF. The CDR3 DNA reads TGCAGCGTTGAAGAAATTGGAGGCGAGACCCAGTACTTC.

This clone was observed once. The rearrangement links TRBV27 to TRBJ2-3; 10 nucleotides agree with TRBD2. CDR3 length equals 15 residues. Looked up from germline, CDR1 is MNHEY and CDR2 is SMNVEV (reference sequence). V lost 6 bases and J lost 4; bases outside the gene matches: 7. The CDR3 sequence is CASRPAGGHSDTQYF. DNA for the CDR3: TGTGCCAGCAGACCAGCGGGGGGGCATTCAGATACGCAGTATTTT.

This clone was picked up one time. The chain joins TRBV28 to TRBJ1-6; D not certain. Trimming left V 8 bases short and J 7 bases short, with 15 bases between. Germline V lookup: CDR1 MDHEN, CDR2 SYDVKM. The CDR3 covers 14 residues. CDR3 protein: CASLSSLENSPLHF. The CDR3 DNA reads TGTGCCAGCCTCTCAAGCCTTGAAAATTCACCCCTCCACTTT.

The chain employs TRBV5-5 and TRBJ2-4; TRBD1 matches 7 bases. CDR1 and CDR2 (germline): SGHKS, YYEKEE (reference sequence). This CDR3 has 15 residues. Losses at the gene ends were 2 bases for V and 6 bases for J; bases not matched to a gene: 8. The CDR3 region has the DNA TGTGCCAGCAGCTTCCACGGACAGGAAAGAAACATTCAGTACTTC. Translation: CASSFHGQERNIQYF.

V gene TRBV11-3 combines with J gene TRBJ2-2; 9 bases are shared with TRBD1. The germline gives CDR1 SGHNT, CDR2 YENEEA. After removal of 4 bases from V and 5 bases from J, the junction contained 5 bases not matched to a gene. CDR3 length: 15 amino acids. CDR3: CASSYGTGFTGELFF. The CDR3 DNA reads TGTGCCAGCAGCTACGGGACAGGGTTTACCGGGGAGCTGTTTTTT. Supplemented by reference TRBV11-3 and TRBJ2-2, the full variable domain reads EAGVVQSPRYKIIEKKQPVAFWCNPISGHNTLYWYLQNLGQGPELLIRYENEEAVDDSQLPKDRFSAERLKGVDSTLKIQPAELGDSAVYLCASSYGTGFTGELFFGEGSRLTVL.

The chain carries TRBV18 and TRBJ2-6; no reliable D call. The CDR3 consists of 15 residues. The ends were cut back, 3 bases at V and 0 bases at J, with 6 bases in the middle. The germline V gene encodes CDR1 KGHSH and CDR2 LQKENI. The CDR3 nucleotides are TGTGCCAGCTCACCCTTACTCTCTGGGGCCAACGTCCTGACTTTC. It yields the protein CASSPLLSGANVLTF.

V is TRBV6-5 and J is TRBJ2-7; 9 bases agree with TRBD1. Trimming cost V 4 bases and J 6 bases; bases outside gene matches: 7. Germline V gene lookup returns CDR1 MNHEY and CDR2 SVGAGI. The CDR3 totals 14 residues. Here the CDR3 DNA reads TGTGCCAGCAGTTCTGGGACAGGGAAACGCGAGCAGTACTTC. This gives the protein CASSSGTGKREQYF.

The chain links TRBV29-1 to TRBJ2-3; no firm D call. Germline assignment: CDR1 SQVTM and CDR2 ANQGSEA. The germline V and J ends were trimmed by 4 bases and 2 bases, with 10 bases remaining between them. The CDR3 runs 13 residues. As DNA, the CDR3 is TGCAGCGTTGTAAAACAAACCACAGATACGCAGTATTTT. It is translated as CSVVKQTTDTQYF.

The chain combines TRBV23-1 with TRBJ2-3; perhaps TRBD2 as D (6 bases). TRBV23-1 is an ORF for which the function is uncertain. V lost 1 base, J lost 2 bases, and 13 bases lay in between. The CDR3 contains 16 residues. CDR3 residues: CASSQWEAYTTDTQYF. CDR3 nucleotide sequence: TGCGCCAGCAGTCAATGGGAGGCGTACACCACAGATACGCAGTATTTT.

The chain recombines TRBV5-4 with TRBJ2-3; 7 bases are a match to TRBD1. CDR1 and CDR2 from the germline V gene are SGHNT and YYREEE (reference sequence). CDR3 length: 15 residues. Germline trimming cut 5 bases from V and 4 bases from J; bases unmatched to any gene: 10. The CDR3: CASRADRVRPDTQYF. The CDR3 DNA reads TGTGCCAGCAGAGCTGACAGGGTCCGACCAGATACGCAGTATTTT.

This CDR3 is CASSSTGGLARDTQYF. The CDR3, as DNA: TGTGCCAGCAGCTCAACTGGGGGACTAGCTCGAGATACGCAGTATTTT. J is TRBJ2-3 and V is TRBV7-2; 9 bases map to TRBD2. Germline CDR1 reads SGHTA; CDR2 reads FQGNSA. V lost 4 bases to trimming and J lost 5 bases; unmatched junction nucleotides: 10. CDR3 size: 16 residues.

The CDR3 loop reads CASSLAGQGSWGGYTF. The CDR3 nucleotides are TGTGCCAGCAGCTTGGCCGGGCAGGGATCGTGGGGAGGCTACACCTTC. The V call is TRBV5-4, the J call TRBJ1-2; D may be TRBD1 (5 bases). CDR3 length: 16 residues. V lost 0 bases, J lost 8 bases, and 20 bases lay in between. Per germline, CDR1 SGHNT and CDR2 YYREEE (reference sequence).

CDR3 sequence reads: CASSGPIYNSPLHF. The CDR3 DNA sequence: TGTGCCAGCAGCGGGCCAATATATAATTCACCCCTCCACTTT. V usage is TRBV21-1 and J usage is TRBJ1-6; TRBD1, the D gene given by the table, was not confirmed from the DNA. TRBV21-1 is a pseudogene. The CDR3 totals 14 residues.

The chain combines TRBV27 with TRBJ2-3, with D possibly matching TRBD2 (6 bases). Trimming pared 3 bases from V and 4 bases from J, leaving 11 bases between. Germline CDR1 is MNHEY and CDR2 is SMNVEV (reference sequence). The CDR3 runs 14 residues. The chain's CDR3 is CASSFTGLADTQYF. The DNA of the CDR3 is TGTGCCAGCAGTTTCACGGGACTGGCAGATACGCAGTATTTT.

The rearrangement uses TRBV7-9 and TRBJ1-2, with D perhaps matching TRBD1 (5 bases). Trimming shortened V by 0 bases and J by 3 bases, and 11 bases separated the two germline ends. Germline V lookup: CDR1 SEHNR, CDR2 FQNEAQ (reference sequence). The CDR3 spans 15 residues. The CDR3 DNA reads as TGTGCCAGCAGCTTAGCGCAGGGCAGCCACTATGGCTACACCTTC. It is translated as CASSLAQGSHYGYTF.

The V and J genes are TRBV11-2 and TRBJ1-1; tentatively, D is TRBD1 (5 bases). Germline CDR1 reads SGHAT; CDR2 reads FQNNGV. The V gene lost 0 bases and the J gene lost 3 bases, with 20 bases spanning the gap. CDR3 size: 18 residues. For the CDR3, the DNA is TGTGCCAGCAGCTTAGATCGATGGGGCAGGAGATCGGACACTGAAGCTTTCTTT. Its translation is CASSLDRWGRRSDTEAFF.

This chain links TRBV5-6 with TRBJ1-6, with D possibly TRBD1 on 6 matching bases. Germline V lookup: CDR1 SGHDT, CDR2 YYEEEE. This CDR3 has 16 residues. Deletions cut 0 bases from V and 9 bases from J, with 16 bases between. CDR3 sequence reads: CASSLEGGRRFSPLHF. DNA of the CDR3: TGTGCCAGCAGCTTGGAAGGGGGACGGCGTTTTTCACCCCTCCACTTT.

The rearrangement joins TRBV28 to TRBJ2-4; D is perhaps TRBD2 (6 bases). This CDR3 contains 16 residues. Trimming shortened V by 8 bases and J by 8 bases, and 25 bases separated the two germline ends. Germline CDR1 is MDHEN and CDR2 is SYDVKM. The CDR3 DNA reads TGTGCCAGCCACCCTTCTTACGGGCTAGCGAGGTACATTCAGTACTTC. This encodes CASHPSYGLARYIQYF.

This clone has more than one count but fewer than ten. The genes are TRBV7-2 and TRBJ1-2, with 10 bases lining up with TRBD1. Losses at the gene ends were 5 bases for V and 7 bases for J; bases not matched to a gene: 7. The CDR3 is 14 residues long. The germline CDR1 and CDR2 sequences are SGHTA and FQGNSA. The CDR3 protein is CASSPRDRGSGYTF. The CDR3 DNA reads as TGTGCCAGCAGCCCTCGGGACAGGGGTTCTGGCTACACCTTC.

The V and J genes are TRBV5-1 and TRBJ2-3, with a weak D call TRBD2 (6 bases). This CDR3 contains 16 residues. Looked up from germline, CDR1 is SGHRS and CDR2 is YFSETQ. Deletions cut 0 bases from V and 1 base from J, with 12 bases between. The DNA for the CDR3 is TGCGCCAGCAGCTTGGATTTGGCTAGCGGCACAGATACGCAGTATTTT. Translated: CASSLDLASGTDTQYF.

The genes are TRBV7-3 and TRBJ2-1; 9 bases are shared with TRBD2. Germline assignment: CDR1 SGHTA and CDR2 FQGTGA. The CDR3 extends over 15 amino acids. After removal of 3 bases from V and 8 bases from J, the junction contained 8 bases not matched to a gene. CDR3: CASSLVAGVLDEQFF. The CDR3 DNA sequence: TGTGCCAGCAGCTTGGTAGCGGGAGTGCTGGATGAGCAGTTCTTC.

This clone was detected many times. The V call is TRBV28, the J call TRBJ2-3, with D unresolved. The CDR3 has 14 residues. Deletions cut 3 bases from V and 1 base from J, with 8 bases between. Germline V gene lookup returns CDR1 MDHEN and CDR2 SYDVKM. CDR3 nucleotides: TGTGCCAGCAGTTTTTTGAGCGGCACAGATACGCAGTATTTT. Translating gives CASSFLSGTDTQYF.

The chain uses TRBV6-1 and TRBJ2-7; 11 bases agree with TRBD1. The junction had 11 bases not matched to a gene; V was cut back by 4 bases and J by 6 bases. Germline assignment: CDR1 MNHNS and CDR2 SASEGT. There are 16 residues in the CDR3. The CDR3 nucleotides read TGTGCCAGCAGTGGAGGCACCCTGGACAGGGGGCTCGAGCAGTACTTC. Translation gives CASSGGTLDRGLEQYF.